This paragraph reports one T cell receptor (beta chain). The antigen is not known. Profiling relied on immunoSEQ multiplex PCR, and the TCRdb table lists in-frame clones only, not all of them. The sample records roughly 99,000 clones, 85% to 90% being singletons. The time point: baseline, week 1 (first vaccination visit). Treatment meaning: pre-vaccination baseline after standard-of-care therapy. Diagnosis in the donors showed new WHO grade 3 or 4 astrocytomas that were IDH1-mutant and ATRX-lost. This specimen belongs to a study of a mutant IDH1 vaccine in newly diagnosed glioma. Across the whole study: Of the patients given treatment, about 62% were male and around 38% were female, and a mean age of around 38 years was recorded. Patients had received radiotherapy, temozolomide, or both previously, most receiving both. The study's findings and limits: Any relationship between pseudoprogression and changes in top peripheral T cell clonotypes seemed absent.

This CDR3 comprises 16 residues. The J segment lost 1 base and the V segment lost 2 bases, leaving 5 bases of the junction unmatched. Germline assignment: CDR1 SGHDT and CDR2 YYEEEE. The sequenced sample was PBMCs, obtained from a glioma patient treated with radiotherapy, temozolomide or both. This clonotype originated in a woman in her forties or fifties with glioma. The chain recombines TRBV5-6 with TRBJ1-1, with 10 bases that match TRBD1. The CDR3 coding sequence is TGTGCCAGCAGCTTCGGACAGGGGGGGACGAACACTGAAGCTTTCTTT. This sequence encodes CASSFGQGGTNTEAFF.